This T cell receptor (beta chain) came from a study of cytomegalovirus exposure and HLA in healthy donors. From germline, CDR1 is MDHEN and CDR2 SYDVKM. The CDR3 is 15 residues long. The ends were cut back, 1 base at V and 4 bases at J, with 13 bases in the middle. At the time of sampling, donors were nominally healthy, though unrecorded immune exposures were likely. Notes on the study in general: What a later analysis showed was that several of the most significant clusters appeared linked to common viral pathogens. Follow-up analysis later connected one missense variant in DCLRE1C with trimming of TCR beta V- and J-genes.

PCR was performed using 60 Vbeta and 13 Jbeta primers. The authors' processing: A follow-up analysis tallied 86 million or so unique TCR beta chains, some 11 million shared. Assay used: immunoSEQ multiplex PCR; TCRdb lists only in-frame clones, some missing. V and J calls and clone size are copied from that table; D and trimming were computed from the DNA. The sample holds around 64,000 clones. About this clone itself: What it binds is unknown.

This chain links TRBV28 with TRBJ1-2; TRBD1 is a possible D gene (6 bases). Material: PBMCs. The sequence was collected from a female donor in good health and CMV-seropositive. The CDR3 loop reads CASSLYREEIYGYTF. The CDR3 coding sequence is TGTGCCAGCAGTTTATACAGGGAAGAGATCTATGGCTACACCTTC.